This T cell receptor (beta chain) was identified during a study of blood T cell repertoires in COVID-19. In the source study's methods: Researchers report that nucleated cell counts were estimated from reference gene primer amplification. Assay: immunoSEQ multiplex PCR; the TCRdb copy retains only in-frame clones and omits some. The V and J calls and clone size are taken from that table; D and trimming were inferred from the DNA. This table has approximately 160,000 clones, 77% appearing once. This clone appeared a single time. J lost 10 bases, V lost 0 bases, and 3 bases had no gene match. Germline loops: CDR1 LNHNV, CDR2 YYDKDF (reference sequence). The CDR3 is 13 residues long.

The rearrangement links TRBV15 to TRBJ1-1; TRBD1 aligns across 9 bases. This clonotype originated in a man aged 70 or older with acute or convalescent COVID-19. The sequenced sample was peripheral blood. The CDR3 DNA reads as TGTGCCACCAGCAGAGATGGGACAGGGACAGCTTTCTTT. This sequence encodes CATSRDGTGTAFF. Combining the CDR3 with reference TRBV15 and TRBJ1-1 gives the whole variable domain DAMVIQNPRYQVTQFGKPVTLSCSQTLNHNVMYWYQQKSSQAPKLLFHYYDKDFNNEADTPDNFQSRRPNTSFCFLDIRSPGLGDTAMYLCATSRDGTGTAFFGQGTRLTVV.